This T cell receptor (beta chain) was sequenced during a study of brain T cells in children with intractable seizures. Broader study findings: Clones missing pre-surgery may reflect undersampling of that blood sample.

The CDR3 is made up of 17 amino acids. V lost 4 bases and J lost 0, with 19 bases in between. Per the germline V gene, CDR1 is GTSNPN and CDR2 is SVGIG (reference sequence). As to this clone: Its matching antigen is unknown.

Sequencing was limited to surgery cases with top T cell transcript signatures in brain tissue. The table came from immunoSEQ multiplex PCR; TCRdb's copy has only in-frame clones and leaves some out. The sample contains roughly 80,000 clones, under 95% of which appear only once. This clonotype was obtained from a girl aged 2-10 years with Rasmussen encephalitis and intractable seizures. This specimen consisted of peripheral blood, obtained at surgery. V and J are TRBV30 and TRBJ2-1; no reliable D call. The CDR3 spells CAWKVSRGRSSYNEQFF. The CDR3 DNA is TGTGCCTGGAAGGTCTCTCGCGGTAGGAGCTCCTACAATGAGCAGTTCTTC.